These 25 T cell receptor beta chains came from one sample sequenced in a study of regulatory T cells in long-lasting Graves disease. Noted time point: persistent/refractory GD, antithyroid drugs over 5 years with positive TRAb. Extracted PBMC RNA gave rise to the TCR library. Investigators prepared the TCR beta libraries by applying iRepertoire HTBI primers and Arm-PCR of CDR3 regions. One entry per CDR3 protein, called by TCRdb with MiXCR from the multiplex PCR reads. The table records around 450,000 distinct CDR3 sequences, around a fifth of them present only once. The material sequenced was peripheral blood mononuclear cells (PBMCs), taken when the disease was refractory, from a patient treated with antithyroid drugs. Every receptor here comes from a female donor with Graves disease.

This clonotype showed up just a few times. CDR3: CASSTPGTGIRNSPLHF. The CDR3 region has the DNA TGTGCCAGTAGTACGCCCGGGACAGGGATACGGAATTCACCCCTCCACTTT. V gene TRBV19 combines with J gene TRBJ1-6, with 9 bases that match TRBD1. Germline assignment: CDR1 LNHDA and CDR2 SQIVND (reference sequence). V lost 4 bases to trimming and J lost 7 bases; unmatched junction nucleotides: 11. This CDR3 has 17 residues.

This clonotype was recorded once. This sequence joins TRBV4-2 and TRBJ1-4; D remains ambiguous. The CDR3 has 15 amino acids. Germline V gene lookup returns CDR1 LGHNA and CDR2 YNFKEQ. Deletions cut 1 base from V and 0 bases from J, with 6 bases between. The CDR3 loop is CASSQVTATNEKLFF. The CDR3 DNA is TGTGCCAGCAGCCAAGTTACAGCAACTAATGAAAAACTGTTTTTT.

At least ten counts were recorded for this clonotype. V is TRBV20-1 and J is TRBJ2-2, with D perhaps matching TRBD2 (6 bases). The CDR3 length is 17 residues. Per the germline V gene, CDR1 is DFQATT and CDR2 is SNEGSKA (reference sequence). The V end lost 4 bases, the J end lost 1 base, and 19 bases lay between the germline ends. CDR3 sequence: CSAIGFTGAQNTGELFF. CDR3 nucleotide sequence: TGCAGTGCTATTGGGTTTACGGGAGCCCAGAACACCGGGGAGCTGTTTTTT.

CDR3 sequence: CASMDTYPPYQPQHF. Written as DNA, the CDR3 is TGTGCCAGCATGGACACTTACCCTCCCTATCAGCCCCAGCATTTT. V usage is TRBV28 and J usage is TRBJ1-5; possible D gene TRBD1, 5 bases. This CDR3 spans 15 amino acids. The V gene lost 7 bases and the J gene lost 5 bases, with 18 bases spanning the gap. The V gene's germline CDR1 is MDHEN and CDR2 SYDVKM. Looking up the rest from reference TRBV28 and TRBJ1-5 gives the full variable domain: DVKVTQSSRYLVKRTGEKVFLECVQDMDHENMFWYRQDPGLGLRLIYFSYDVKMKEKGDIPEGYSVSREKKERFSLILESASTNQTSMYLCASMDTYPPYQPQHFGDGTRLSIL.

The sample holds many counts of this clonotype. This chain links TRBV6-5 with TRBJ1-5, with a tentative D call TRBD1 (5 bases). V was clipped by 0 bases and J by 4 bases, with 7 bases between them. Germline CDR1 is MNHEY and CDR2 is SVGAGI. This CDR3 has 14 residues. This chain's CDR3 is CASSYSGGNQPQHF. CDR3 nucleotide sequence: TGTGCCAGCAGTTACTCGGGGGGTAATCAGCCCCAGCATTTT.

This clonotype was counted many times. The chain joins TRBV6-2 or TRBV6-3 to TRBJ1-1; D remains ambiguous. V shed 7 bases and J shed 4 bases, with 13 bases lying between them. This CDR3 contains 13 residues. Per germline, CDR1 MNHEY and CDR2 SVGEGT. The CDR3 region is CASNRLFTTEAFF. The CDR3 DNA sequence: TGTGCCAGCAATAGACTCTTTACCACTGAAGCTTTCTTT.

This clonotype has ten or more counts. In DNA form, the CDR3 reads TGCAGTGCTCTGACTAGCGGGGGGGCACAAGAGACCCAGTACTTC. Protein product: CSALTSGGAQETQYF. J is TRBJ2-5 and V is TRBV20-1; 14 bases map to TRBD2. J lost 2 bases, V lost 5 bases, and 4 bases had no gene match. The germline V gene encodes CDR1 DFQATT and CDR2 SNEGSKA (reference sequence). This CDR3 is 15 amino acids long.

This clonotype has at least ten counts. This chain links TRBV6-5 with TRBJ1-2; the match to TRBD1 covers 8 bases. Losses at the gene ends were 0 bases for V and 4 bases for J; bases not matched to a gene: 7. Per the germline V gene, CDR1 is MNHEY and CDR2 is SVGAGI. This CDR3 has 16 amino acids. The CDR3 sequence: CASSYSGGQGSYGYTF. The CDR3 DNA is TGTGCCAGCAGTTACTCCGGCGGACAGGGAAGCTATGGCTACACCTTC.

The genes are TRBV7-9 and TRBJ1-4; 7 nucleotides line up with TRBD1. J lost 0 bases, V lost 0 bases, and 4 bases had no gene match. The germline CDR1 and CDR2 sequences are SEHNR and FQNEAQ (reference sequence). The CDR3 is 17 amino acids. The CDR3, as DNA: TGTGCCAGCAGCTTAGCCGACAGGGACGCAACTAATGAAAAACTGTTTTTT. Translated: CASSLADRDATNEKLFF.

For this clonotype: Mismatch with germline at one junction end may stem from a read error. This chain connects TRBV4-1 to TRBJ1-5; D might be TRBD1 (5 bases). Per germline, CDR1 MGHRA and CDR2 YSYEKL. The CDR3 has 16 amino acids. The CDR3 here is CASSQGVVQGNQPQRF. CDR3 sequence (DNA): TGCGCCAGCAGCCAAGGGGTGGTGCAGGGCAATCAGCCCCAGCGTTTT.

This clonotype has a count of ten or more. CDR3 amino acids: CASSYSWTTGELFF. The CDR3 DNA follows: TGTGCCAGCAGTTACTCCTGGACAACCGGGGAGCTGTTTTTT. The rearrangement joins TRBV6-2 or TRBV6-3 to TRBJ2-2, with D perhaps matching TRBD1 (5 bases). V lost 0 bases to trimming and J lost 5 bases, with 7 bases between them. Per germline, CDR1 MNHEY and CDR2 SVGEGT. The CDR3 is 14 amino acids.

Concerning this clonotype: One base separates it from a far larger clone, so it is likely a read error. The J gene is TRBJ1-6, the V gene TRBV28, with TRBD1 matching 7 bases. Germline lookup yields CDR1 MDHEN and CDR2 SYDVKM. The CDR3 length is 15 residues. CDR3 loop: CASSLKAGGRAPLYF. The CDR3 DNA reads TGTGCCAGCAGTTTAAAGGCAGGGGGTAGGGCACCCCTCTACTTT. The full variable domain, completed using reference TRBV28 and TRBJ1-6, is DVKVTQSSRYLVKRTGEKVFLECVQDMDHENMFWYRQDPGLGLRLIYFSYDVKMKEKGDIPEGYSVSREKKERFSLILESASTNQTSMYLCASSLKAGGRAPLYFGNGTRLTVT.

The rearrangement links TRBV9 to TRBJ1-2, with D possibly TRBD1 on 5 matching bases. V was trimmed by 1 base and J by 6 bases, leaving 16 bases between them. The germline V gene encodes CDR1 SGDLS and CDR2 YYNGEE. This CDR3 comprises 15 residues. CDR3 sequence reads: CASSVSLRGEDGYTF. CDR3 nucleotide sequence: TGTGCCAGCAGCGTAAGTTTAAGGGGCGAGGATGGCTACACCTTC.

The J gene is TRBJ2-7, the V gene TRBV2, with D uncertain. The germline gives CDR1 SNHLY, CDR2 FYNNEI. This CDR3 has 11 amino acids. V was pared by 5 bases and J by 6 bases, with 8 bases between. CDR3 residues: CASSRQGEQYF. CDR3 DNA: TGTGCCAGCAGTCGACAAGGCGAGCAGTACTTC.

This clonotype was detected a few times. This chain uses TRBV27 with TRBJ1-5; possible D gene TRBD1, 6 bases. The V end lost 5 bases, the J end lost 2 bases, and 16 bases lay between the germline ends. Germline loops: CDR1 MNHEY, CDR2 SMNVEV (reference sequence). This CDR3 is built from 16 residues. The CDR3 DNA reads TGTGCCAGCAGTAGGGGGGAACGGCCCGGCAATCAGCCCCAGCATTTT. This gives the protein CASSRGERPGNQPQHF.

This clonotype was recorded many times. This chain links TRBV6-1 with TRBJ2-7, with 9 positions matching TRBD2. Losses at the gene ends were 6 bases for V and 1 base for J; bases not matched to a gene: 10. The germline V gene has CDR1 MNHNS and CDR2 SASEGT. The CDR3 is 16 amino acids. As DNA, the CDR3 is TGTGCCAGCAGCGTCGGGGAAGCGGGGGGTTCCTACGAGCAGTACTTC. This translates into CASSVGEAGGSYEQYF.

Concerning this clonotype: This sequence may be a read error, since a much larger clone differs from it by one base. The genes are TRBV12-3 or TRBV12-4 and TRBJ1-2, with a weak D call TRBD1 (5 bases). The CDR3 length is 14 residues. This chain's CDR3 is CASSLGVLNYGHTF. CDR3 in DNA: TGTGCCAGCAGTCTAGGGGTTTTGAACTATGGCCACACCTTC.

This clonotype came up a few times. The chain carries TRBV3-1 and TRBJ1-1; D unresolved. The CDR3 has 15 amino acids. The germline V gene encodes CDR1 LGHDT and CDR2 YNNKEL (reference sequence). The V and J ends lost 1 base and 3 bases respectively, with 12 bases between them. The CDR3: CASSQVVDGDTEAFF. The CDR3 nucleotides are TGTGCCAGCAGCCAAGTGGTGGACGGTGACACTGAAGCTTTCTTT.

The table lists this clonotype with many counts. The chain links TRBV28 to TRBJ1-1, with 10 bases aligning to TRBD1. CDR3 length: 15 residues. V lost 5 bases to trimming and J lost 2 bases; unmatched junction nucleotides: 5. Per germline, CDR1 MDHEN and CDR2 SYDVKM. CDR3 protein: CASSPGQGLNTEAFF. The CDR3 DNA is TGTGCCAGCAGTCCGGGACAGGGGCTAAACACTGAAGCTTTCTTT.

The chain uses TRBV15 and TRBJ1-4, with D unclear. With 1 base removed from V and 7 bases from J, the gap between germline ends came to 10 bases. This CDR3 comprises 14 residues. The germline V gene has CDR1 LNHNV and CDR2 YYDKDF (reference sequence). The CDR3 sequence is CATSRADILEKLFF. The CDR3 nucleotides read TGTGCCACCAGCAGAGCCGACATTCTTGAAAAACTGTTTTTT. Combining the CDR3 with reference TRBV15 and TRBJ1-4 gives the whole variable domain DAMVIQNPRYQVTQFGKPVTLSCSQTLNHNVMYWYQQKSSQAPKLLFHYYDKDFNNEADTPDNFQSRRPNTSFCFLDIRSPGLGDTAMYLCATSRADILEKLFFGSGTQLSVL.

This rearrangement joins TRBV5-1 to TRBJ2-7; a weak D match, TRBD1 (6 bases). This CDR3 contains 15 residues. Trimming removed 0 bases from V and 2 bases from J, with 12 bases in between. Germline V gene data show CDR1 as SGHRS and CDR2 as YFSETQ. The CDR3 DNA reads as TGCGCCAGCAGCTTGGTGGCAGGGGATACCTACGAGCAGTACTTC. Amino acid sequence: CASSLVAGDTYEQYF.

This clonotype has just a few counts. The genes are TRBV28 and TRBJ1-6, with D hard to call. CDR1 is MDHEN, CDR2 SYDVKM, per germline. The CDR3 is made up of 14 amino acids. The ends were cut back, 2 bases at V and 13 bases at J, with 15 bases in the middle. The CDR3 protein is CASSLVAEGAPLHF. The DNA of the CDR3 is TGTGCCAGCAGTTTAGTAGCGGAGGGTGCGCCCCTCCACTTT. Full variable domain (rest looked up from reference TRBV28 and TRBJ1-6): DVKVTQSSRYLVKRTGEKVFLECVQDMDHENMFWYRQDPGLGLRLIYFSYDVKMKEKGDIPEGYSVSREKKERFSLILESASTNQTSMYLCASSLVAEGAPLHFGNGTRLTVT.

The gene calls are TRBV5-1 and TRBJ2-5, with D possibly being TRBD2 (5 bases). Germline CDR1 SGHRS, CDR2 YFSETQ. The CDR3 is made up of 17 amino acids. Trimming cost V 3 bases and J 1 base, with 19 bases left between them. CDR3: CASSSISGARGQETQYF. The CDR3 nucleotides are TGCGCCAGCAGCTCCATCAGCGGAGCCCGTGGCCAAGAGACCCAGTACTTC.

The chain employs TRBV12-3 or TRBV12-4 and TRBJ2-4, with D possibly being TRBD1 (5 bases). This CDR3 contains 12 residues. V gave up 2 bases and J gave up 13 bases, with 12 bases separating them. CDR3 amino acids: CASSLSSSGQYF. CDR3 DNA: TGTGCCAGCAGTTTATCCTCCTCAGGGCAGTACTTC.

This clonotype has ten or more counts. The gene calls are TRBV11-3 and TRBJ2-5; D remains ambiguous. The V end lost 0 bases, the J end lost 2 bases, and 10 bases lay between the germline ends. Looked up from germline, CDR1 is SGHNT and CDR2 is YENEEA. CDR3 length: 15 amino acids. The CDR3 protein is CASSLDGVEQETQYF. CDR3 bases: TGTGCCAGCAGCTTAGATGGGGTGGAACAAGAGACCCAGTACTTC.